This record concerns one T cell receptor (beta chain) sequence. The antigen is unknown. Germline-derived CDR1 and CDR2 are MGHRA and YSYEKL. The CDR3 is 15 residues long. V was clipped by 0 bases and J by 2 bases, with 11 bases between them. The data belong to a study of vaccination effects on CD4 cells after COVID-19. Culture lasted around eleven days before CD4+ T cell isolation. Each participant was administered two doses of either the BNT162b2 or the mRNA-1273 vaccine. Assay used: immunoSEQ multiplex PCR; TCRdb lists only in-frame clones, some missing. The sample contains some 47,000 clones, around 70% of which appear only once.

Material: CD4+ T cells from PBMCs cultured without peptide, obtained after COVID-19 vaccination. This TCR came from a human donor who received a COVID-19 vaccine. The rearrangement links TRBV4-1 to TRBJ2-7, with D possibly TRBD2 on 6 matching bases. The CDR3: CASSQDGTGTYEQYF. The CDR3 DNA follows: TGCGCCAGCAGCCAAGATGGGACTGGAACCTACGAGCAGTACTTC.